The source of this T cell receptor beta chain is a study of read filtering for tumor transcriptome and immune sequencing (TCRdb year 2020). Turning to the overall study: The cohort had 16 to 20 male and 11 to 15 female patients with a mean age of roughly 66 years, ranging from roughly 45 to 85. By revised international staging, 8 patients were R-ISS I, under 20 were R-ISS II and roughly 7 were R-ISS III. After DNase treatment, whole-transcriptome libraries were prepared using the TruSeq RNA Access Library Prep Kit. Per sample, about 4.05 to 11 million TCR-region mapped reads were obtained with IR-seq, compared with only roughly 75 to 1,400 with RNA-seq. Using the same bone marrow samples, the study ran both targeted immune repertoire sequencing and bulk whole-transcriptome sequencing and then compared the TCR repertoires from each method. One of the main goals was to work out a read-filtering strategy for immune repertoire data, in particular whether clonotypes backed by only a single read should be removed.

CDR1 is given as SGHNT and CDR2 as YYREEE, both from the germline V gene (reference sequence). The junction shows trimming of 4 bases on V and 3 bases on J, and the gene matches do not reach 7 bases of it. The CDR3 covers 14 residues, taking in both the cysteine and the phenylalanine. CDR3 DNA is the only sequence kept; it has 42 bases, read in frame from the first base. Starting from 400 ng RNA, TCR libraries were constructed with the Immunoverse kit using molecular barcoded adaptors that cover the alpha/delta and beta/gamma chains. TCR library preparation was performed with the same RNA that was used for transcriptome sequencing. TCR libraries were sequenced on an Illumina HiSeq 4000 with 2 x 150 cycles. In the paper's pipeline: Using MiXCR, which included quality filtering and error correction, TCR reads were aligned to human V, D, J and C references and then assembled into CDR3 clonotypes. The tcR package in R was used for analysis of clonotype counts and gene usage diversity. Raw mapping reads were checked after the RNA-seq reads had been mapped by STAR aligner version 2.5.3a onto the human GRCh37 genome. To test how sequencing depth affects detected clonotypes, IR-seq fastq files were randomly downsampled with Seqtk 1.3. The public sequencing data were trimmed at Q25 with fastp and processed into clonotypes with MiXCR by TCRdb, which kept only in-frame beta chains. Identical CDR3 proteins give one entry, which carries the most common genes and DNA. What appears here as the V and J calls and clone size reflects TCRdb's work, not the paper's. This sample holds under 150,000 distinct CDR3 sequences; about 12% were observed only once. Approximately 8% of the sample is held by the ten biggest clonotypes.

In its sample, this clonotype was seen many times. Its recognized antigen is unknown. No base qualities exist here, and no much larger clone lies one base off it. Study-level results and caveats: When single-read clonotypes were removed, the proportions of shared clonotypes in IR-seq and RNA-seq correlated more strongly. In IR-seq, roughly four fifths of clonotypes but approximately 3.6% of total reads were represented by single-read clonotypes, whereas in RNA-seq, around three quarters of clonotypes and around 45% of reads were represented by single-read clonotypes. Compared with RNA-seq, IR-seq captured clonotypes at much greater depth and more reliably, and a smaller IR-seq throughput was enough to identify most of the shared clonotypes. The sorted CD138-negative fraction was not purified T cells but a mixed bone marrow immune population.

Bone marrow was sampled from every patient at the time of active disease. Isolation of bone marrow mononuclear cells was performed by Ficoll-Hypaque density gradient centrifugation. CD138-negative cells were obtained by negative selection after labeling with CD138 magnetic microbeads on a MACS separator, removing myeloma plasma cells. Flow cytometry on an Attune NxT with CD138 antibodies was used to check the purity of the isolated cells. Total RNA was extracted with TRIzol reagent and quantified with a NanoDrop spectrophotometer. For each patient, the CD138-negative bone marrow sample underwent paired RNA-seq and IR-seq.

The TCR originated in a donor aged 40 or older with multiple myeloma. The chain uses TRBV5-4 and TRBJ2-7; 7 junctional bases match TRBD1. The sample was a population of CD138-negative cells sorted from bone marrow. The cell subset or site label here, explained by the study, means: bone marrow mononuclear cells depleted of CD138+ plasma/myeloma cells by negative magnetic selection. The nucleotide sequence is TGTGCCAGCAGCGGGAAGGCAGGGGGCTACGAGCAGTACTTC. It translates as CASSGKAGGYEQYF.